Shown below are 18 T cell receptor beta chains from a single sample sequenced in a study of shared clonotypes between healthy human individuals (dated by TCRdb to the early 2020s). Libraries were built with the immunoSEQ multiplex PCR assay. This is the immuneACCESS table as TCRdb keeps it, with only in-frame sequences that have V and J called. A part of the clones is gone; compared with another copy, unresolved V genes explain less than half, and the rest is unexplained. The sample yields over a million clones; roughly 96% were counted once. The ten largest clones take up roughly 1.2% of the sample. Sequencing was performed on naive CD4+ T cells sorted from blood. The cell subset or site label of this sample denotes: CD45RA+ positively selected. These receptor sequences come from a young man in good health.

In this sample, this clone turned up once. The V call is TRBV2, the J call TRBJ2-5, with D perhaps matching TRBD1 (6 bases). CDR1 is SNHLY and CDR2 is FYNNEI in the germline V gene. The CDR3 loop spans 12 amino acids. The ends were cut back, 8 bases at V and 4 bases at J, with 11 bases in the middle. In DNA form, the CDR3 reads TGTGCCAGCGCCAGGGGTCCAGAGACCCAGTACTTC. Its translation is CASARGPETQYF.

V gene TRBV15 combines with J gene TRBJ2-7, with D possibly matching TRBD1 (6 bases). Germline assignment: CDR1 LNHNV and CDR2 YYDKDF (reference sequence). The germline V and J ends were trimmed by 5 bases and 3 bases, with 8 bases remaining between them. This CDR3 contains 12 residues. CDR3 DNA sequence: TGTGCCACCAGCTTGGACAGCTACGAGCAGTACTTC. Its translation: CATSLDSYEQYF.

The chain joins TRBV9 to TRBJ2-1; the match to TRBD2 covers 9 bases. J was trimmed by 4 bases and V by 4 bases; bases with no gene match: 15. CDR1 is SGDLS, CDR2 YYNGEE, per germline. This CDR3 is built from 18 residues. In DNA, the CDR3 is TGTGCCAGCAGCCCGGGACTAGCAGACACCAGAGGGTACAATGAGCAGTTCTTC. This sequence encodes CASSPGLADTRGYNEQFF.

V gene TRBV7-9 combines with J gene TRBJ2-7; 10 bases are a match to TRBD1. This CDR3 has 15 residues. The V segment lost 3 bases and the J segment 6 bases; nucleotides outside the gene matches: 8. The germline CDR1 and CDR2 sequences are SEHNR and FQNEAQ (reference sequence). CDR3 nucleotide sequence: TGTGCCAGCAGCTTCCGGGACAGGGGAAAGTCCGAGCAGTACTTC. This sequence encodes CASSFRDRGKSEQYF.

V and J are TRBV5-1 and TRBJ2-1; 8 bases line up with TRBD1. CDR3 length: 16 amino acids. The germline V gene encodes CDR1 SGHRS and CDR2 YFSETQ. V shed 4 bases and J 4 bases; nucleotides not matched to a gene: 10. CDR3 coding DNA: TGCGCCAGCAGCGCGACTCAGGGGGCGCGATACAATGAGCAGTTCTTC. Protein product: CASSATQGARYNEQFF.

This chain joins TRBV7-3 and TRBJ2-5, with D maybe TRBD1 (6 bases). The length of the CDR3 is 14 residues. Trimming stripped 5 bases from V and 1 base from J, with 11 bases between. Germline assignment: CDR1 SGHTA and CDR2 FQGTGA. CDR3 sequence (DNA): TGTGCCAGCAGCCTACAGGGTTCCCAAGAGACCCAGTACTTC. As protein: CASSLQGSQETQYF.

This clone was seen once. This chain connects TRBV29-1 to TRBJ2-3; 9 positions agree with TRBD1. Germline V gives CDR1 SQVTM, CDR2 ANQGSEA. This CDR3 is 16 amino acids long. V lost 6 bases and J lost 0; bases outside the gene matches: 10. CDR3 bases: TGCAGCGTCAGAGCCGGGACAGGGACCAGCACAGATACGCAGTATTTT. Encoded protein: CSVRAGTGTSTDTQYF.

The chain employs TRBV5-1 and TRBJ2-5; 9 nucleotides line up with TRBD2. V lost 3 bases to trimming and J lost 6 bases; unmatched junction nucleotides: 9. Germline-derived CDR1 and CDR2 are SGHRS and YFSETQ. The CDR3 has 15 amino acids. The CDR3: CASSSLAGGPQTQYF. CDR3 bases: TGCGCCAGCAGCTCACTAGCGGGTGGACCCCAGACCCAGTACTTC.

This chain's CDR3 is CASSLSGIQGAKPEQYF. CDR3 DNA: TGTGCCAGCAGTTTATCGGGAATACAGGGAGCGAAGCCTGAGCAGTACTTC. The chain is built from TRBV27 and TRBJ2-7, with D maybe TRBD1 (6 bases). This CDR3 comprises 17 residues. Germline V gene data show CDR1 as MNHEY and CDR2 as SMNVEV (reference sequence). Trimming took off 0 bases at V and 7 bases at J, with 22 bases between the two ends.

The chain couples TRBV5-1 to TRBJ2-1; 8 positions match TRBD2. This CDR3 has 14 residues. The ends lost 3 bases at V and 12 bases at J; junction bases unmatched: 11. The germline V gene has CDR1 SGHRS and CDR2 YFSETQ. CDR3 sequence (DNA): TGCGCCAGCAGCTCGGACAGCGGGAGACTCACGCAGTTCTTC. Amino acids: CASSSDSGRLTQFF.

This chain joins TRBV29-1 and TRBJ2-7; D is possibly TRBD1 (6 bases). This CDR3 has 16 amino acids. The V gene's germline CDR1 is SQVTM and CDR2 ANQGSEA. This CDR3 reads CSSLMRGRGRSYEQYF. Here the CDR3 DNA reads TGCAGTTCCCTAATGAGAGGCAGGGGAAGAAGCTACGAGCAGTACTTC.

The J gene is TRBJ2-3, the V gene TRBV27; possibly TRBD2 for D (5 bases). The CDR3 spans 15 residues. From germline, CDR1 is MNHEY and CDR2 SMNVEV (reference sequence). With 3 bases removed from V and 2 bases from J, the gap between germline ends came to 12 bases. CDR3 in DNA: TGTGCCAGCAGTTTCAGTAGCGCCAACACAGATACGCAGTATTTT. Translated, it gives CASSFSSANTDTQYF.

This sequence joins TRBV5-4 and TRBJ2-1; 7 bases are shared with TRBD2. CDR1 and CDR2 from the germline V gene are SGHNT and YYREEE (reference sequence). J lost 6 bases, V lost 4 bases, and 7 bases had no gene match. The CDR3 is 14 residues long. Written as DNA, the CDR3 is TGTGCCAGCAGCACGAGACTAGCCCTCAATGAGCAGTTCTTC. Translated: CASSTRLALNEQFF.

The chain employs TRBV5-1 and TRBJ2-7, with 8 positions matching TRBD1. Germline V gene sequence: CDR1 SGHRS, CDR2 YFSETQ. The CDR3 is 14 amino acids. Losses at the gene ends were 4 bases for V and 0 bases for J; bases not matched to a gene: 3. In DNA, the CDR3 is TGCGCCAGCAGCCACAGGGGGGACTCCTACGAGCAGTACTTC. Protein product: CASSHRGDSYEQYF.

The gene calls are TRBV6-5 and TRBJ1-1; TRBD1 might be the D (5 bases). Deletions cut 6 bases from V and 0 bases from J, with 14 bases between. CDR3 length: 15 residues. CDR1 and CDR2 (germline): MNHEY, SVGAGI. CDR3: CASSQKTVMNTEAFF. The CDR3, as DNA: TGTGCCAGCAGCCAAAAGACAGTAATGAACACTGAAGCTTTCTTT.

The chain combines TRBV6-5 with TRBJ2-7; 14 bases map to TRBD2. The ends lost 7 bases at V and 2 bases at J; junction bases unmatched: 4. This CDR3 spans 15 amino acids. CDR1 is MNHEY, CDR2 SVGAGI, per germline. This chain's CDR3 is CASTGTSGGAYEQYF. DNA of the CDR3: TGTGCCAGCACCGGGACTAGCGGGGGAGCCTACGAGCAGTACTTC.

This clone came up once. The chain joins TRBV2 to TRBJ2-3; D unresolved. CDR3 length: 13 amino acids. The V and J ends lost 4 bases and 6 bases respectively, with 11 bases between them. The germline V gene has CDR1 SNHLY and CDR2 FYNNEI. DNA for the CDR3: TGTGCCAGCAGTGCTGGCCTACTCGATACGCAGTATTTT. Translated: CASSAGLLDTQYF.

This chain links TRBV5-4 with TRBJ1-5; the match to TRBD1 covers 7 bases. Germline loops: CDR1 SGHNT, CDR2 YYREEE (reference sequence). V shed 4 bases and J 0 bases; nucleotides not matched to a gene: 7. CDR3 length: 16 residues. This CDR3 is CASSNGGDSSNQPQHF. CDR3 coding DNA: TGTGCCAGCAGCAATGGTGGGGACAGTAGCAATCAGCCCCAGCATTTT.